This TCR beta chain was obtained from a study of blood T cells in healthy people across ages. A J-beta primer mix and a sample-barcoded 5' primer were used in a second PCR of roughly 7 to 12 cycles. TCRdb re-called the 5' RACE reads with MiXCR, one entry per CDR3 protein. In the table there are about a million distinct CDR3 sequences, roughly two fifths of which are singletons. The junction had 9 bases not matched to a gene; V was cut back by 3 bases and J by 9 bases. Germline CDR1 is MDHEN and CDR2 is SYDVKM. The CDR3 covers 15 residues. V and J are TRBV28 and TRBJ2-1; TRBD2 matches 9 bases. The specimen sequenced was blood. The clonotype comes from a man between 18 and 29 years old in good health. CDR3 loop: CASSLIGGGAGEQFF. As DNA, the CDR3 is TGTGCCAGCAGTTTGATTGGCGGGGGGGCCGGTGAGCAGTTCTTC.